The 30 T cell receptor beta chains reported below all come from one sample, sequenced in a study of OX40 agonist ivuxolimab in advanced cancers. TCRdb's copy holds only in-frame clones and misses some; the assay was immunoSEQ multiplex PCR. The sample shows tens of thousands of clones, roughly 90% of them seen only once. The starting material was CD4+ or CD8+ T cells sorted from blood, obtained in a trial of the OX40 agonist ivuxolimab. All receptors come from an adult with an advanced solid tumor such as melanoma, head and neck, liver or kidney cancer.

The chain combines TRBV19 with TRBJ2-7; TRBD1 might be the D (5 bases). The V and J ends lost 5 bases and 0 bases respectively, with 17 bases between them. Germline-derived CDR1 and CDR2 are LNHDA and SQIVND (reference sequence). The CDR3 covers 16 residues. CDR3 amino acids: CASSSDPTEYSYEQYF. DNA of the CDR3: TGTGCCAGTAGTTCTGACCCGACAGAATACTCCTACGAGCAGTACTTC.

This chain's CDR3 is CATTNLLAQHF. For the CDR3, the DNA is TGTGCCACCACGAACCTATTAGCCCAGCATTTT. J is TRBJ1-5 and V is TRBV28; D is unresolved. V gave up 10 bases and J gave up 11 bases, with 15 bases separating them. CDR1 is MDHEN, CDR2 SYDVKM, per germline. This CDR3 is built from 11 residues.

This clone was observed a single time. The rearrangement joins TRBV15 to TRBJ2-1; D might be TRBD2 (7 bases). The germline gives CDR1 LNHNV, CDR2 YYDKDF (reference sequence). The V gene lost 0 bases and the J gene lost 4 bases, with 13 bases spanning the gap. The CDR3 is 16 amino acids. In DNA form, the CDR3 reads TGTGCCACCAGCAGAGATCCGCGGGGGACATACAATGAGCAGTTCTTC. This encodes CATSRDPRGTYNEQFF. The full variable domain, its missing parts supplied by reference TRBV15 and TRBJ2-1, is DAMVIQNPRYQVTQFGKPVTLSCSQTLNHNVMYWYQQKSSQAPKLLFHYYDKDFNNEADTPDNFQSRRPNTSFCFLDIRSPGLGDTAMYLCATSRDPRGTYNEQFFGPGTRLTVL.

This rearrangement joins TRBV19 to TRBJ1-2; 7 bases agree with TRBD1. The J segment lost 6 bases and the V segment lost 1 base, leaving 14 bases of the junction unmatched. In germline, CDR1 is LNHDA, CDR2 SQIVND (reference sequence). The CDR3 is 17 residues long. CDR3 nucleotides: TGTGCCAGTAGTATAGGTCCCCTGGTGCAAGGGACAGATGGCTACACCTTC. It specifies CASSIGPLVQGTDGYTF. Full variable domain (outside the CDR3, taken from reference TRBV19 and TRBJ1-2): DGGITQSPKYLFRKEGQNVTLSCEQNLNHDAMYWYRQDPGQGLRLIYYSQIVNDFQKGDIAEGYSVSREKKESFPLTVTSAQKNPTAFYLCASSIGPLVQGTDGYTFGSGTRLTVV.

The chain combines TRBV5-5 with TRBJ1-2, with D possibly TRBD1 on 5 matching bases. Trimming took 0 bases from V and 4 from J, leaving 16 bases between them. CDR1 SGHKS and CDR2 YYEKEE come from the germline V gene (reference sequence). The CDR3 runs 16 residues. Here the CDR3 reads CASSLVSGEGPYGYTF. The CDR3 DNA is TGTGCCAGCAGCTTGGTGTCGGGTGAGGGACCCTATGGCTACACCTTC.

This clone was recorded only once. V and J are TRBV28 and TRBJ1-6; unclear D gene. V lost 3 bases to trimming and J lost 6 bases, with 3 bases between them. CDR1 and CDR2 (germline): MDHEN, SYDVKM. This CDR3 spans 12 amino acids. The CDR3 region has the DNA TGTGCCAGCAGTTTGAGTAATTCACCCCTCCACTTT. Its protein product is CASSLSNSPLHF.

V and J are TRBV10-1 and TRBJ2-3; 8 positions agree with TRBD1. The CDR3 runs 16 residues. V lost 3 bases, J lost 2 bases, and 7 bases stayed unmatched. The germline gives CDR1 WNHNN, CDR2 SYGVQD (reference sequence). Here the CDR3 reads CASSEEDRVFTDTQYF. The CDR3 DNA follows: TGCGCCAGCAGTGAAGAGGACAGGGTTTTCACAGATACGCAGTATTTT.

CDR3 protein: CASSSGTAKKLFF. Written as DNA, the CDR3 is TGTGCCAGCAGTTCCGGGACGGCGAAAAAACTGTTTTTT. The rearrangement uses TRBV6-6 and TRBJ1-4; the D gene is possibly TRBD1 (5 bases). CDR1 is MNHNY, CDR2 SVGAGI, per germline (reference sequence). CDR3 length: 13 amino acids. The germline V and J ends were trimmed by 4 bases and 9 bases, with 12 bases remaining between them.

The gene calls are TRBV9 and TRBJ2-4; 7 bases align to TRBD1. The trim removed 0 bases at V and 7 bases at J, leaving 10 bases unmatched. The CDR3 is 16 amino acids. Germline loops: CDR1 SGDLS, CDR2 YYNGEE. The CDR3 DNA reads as TGTGCCAGCAGCGTAGAGGCAGGGGGTGTAGGGAACATTCAGTACTTC. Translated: CASSVEAGGVGNIQYF.

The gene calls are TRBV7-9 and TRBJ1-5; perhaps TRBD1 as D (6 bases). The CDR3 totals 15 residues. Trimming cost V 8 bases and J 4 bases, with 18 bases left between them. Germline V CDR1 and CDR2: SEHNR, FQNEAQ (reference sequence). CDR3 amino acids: CASHGQGGWNQPQHF. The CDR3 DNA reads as TGTGCCAGCCATGGGCAAGGGGGTTGGAATCAGCCCCAGCATTTT.

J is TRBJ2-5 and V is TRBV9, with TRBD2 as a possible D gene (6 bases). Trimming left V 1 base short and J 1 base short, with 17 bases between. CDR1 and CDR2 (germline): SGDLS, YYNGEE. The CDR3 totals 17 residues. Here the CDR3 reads CASSVSFVGGGQETQYF. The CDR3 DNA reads TGTGCCAGCAGCGTAAGTTTTGTCGGGGGTGGCCAAGAGACCCAGTACTTC. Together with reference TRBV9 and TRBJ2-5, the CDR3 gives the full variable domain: DSGVTQTPKHLITATGQRVTLRCSPRSGDLSVYWYQQSLDQGLQFLIQYYNGEERAKGNILERFSAQQFPDLHSELNLSSLELGDSALYFCASSVSFVGGGQETQYFGPGTRLLVL.

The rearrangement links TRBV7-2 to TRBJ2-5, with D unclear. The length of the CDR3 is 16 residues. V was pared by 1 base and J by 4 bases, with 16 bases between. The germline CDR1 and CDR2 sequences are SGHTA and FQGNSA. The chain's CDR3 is CASSLVRASSIETQYF. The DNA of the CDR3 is TGTGCCAGCAGCTTAGTTAGGGCCAGTAGTATAGAGACCCAGTACTTC.

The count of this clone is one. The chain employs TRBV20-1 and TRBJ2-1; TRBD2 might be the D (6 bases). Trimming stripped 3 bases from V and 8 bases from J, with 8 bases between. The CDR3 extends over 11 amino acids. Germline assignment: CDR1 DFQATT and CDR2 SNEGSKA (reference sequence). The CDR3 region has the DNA TGCAGTGCTAGGTGGGGGGATGAGCAGTTCTTC. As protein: CSARWGDEQFF.

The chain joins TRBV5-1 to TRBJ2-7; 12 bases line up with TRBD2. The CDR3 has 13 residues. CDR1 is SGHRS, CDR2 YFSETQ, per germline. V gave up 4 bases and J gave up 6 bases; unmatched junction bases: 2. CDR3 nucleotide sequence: TGCGCCAGCAGCCCGGGACTAGCGGGCGAGCAGTACTTC. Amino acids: CASSPGLAGEQYF.

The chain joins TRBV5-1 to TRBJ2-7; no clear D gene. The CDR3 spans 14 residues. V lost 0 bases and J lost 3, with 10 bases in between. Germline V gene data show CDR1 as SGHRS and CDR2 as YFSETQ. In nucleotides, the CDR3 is TGCGCCAGCAGCTTGGGGGGTCCTGACTACGAGCAGTACTTC. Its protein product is CASSLGGPDYEQYF.

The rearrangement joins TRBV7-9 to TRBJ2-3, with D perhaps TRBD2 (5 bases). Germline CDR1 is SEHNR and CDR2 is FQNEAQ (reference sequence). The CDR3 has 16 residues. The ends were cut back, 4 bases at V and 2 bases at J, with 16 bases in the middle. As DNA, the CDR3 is TGTGCCAGCAGCTCCCCTTACGCGGGCTTCACAGATACGCAGTATTTT. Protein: CASSSPYAGFTDTQYF.

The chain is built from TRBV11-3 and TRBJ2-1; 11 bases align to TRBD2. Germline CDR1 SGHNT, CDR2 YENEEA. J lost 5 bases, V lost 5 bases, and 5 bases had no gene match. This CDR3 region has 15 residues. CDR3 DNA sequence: TGTGCCAGCAGCAAGGGACTAGCGGTCAACAATGAGCAGTTCTTC. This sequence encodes CASSKGLAVNNEQFF.

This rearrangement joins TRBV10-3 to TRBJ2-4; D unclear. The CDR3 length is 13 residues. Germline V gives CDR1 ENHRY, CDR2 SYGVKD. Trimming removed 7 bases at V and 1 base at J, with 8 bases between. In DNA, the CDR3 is TGTGCCATCAAAGATGAGGCCAAAAACATTCAGTACTTC. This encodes CAIKDEAKNIQYF.

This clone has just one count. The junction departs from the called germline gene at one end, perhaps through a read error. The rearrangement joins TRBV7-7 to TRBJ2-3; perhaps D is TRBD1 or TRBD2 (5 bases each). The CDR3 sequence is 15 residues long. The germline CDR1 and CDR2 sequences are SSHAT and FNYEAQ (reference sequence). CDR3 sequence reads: CASSLSVGETDTQYF. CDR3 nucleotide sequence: TGTGCTAGCAGCTTAAGCGTGGGGGAGACAGATACGCAGTATTTT.

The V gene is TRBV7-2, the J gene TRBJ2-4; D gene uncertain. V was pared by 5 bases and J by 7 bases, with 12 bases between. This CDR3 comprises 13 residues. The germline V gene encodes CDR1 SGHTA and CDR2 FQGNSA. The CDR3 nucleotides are TGTGCCAGCAGCCCCCTGGGCGAGAACATTCAGTACTTC. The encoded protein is CASSPLGENIQYF.

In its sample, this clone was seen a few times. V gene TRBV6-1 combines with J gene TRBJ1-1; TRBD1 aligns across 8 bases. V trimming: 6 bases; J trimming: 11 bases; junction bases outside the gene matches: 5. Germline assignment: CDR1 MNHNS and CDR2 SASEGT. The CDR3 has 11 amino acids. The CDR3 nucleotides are TGTGCCAGCAGGCGGACAGGGTTCGCTTTCTTT. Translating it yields CASRRTGFAFF.

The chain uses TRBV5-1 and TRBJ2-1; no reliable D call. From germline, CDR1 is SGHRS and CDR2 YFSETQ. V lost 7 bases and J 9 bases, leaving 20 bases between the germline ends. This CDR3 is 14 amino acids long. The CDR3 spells CASSSQASSTEQFF. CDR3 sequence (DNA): TGCGCCAGCTCCAGCCAAGCGTCCAGCACTGAGCAGTTCTTC.

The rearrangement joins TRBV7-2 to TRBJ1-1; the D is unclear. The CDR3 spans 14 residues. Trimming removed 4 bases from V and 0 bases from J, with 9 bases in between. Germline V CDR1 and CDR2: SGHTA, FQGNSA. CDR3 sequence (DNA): TGTGCCAGCAGCTCTAGACACTTGAACACTGAAGCTTTCTTT. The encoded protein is CASSSRHLNTEAFF.

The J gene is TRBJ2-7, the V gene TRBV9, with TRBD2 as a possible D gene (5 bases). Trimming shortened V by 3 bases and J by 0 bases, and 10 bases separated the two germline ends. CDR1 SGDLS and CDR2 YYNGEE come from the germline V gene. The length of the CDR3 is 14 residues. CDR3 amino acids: CASSGGWTSYEQYF. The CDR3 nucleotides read TGTGCCAGCAGCGGCGGGTGGACCTCCTACGAGCAGTACTTC.

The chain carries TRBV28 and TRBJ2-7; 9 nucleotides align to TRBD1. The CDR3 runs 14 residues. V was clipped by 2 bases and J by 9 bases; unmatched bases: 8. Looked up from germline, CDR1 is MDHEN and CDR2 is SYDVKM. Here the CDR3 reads CASSLGTGRMWQYF. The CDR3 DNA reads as TGTGCCAGCAGTTTAGGGACAGGGCGTATGTGGCAGTACTTC.

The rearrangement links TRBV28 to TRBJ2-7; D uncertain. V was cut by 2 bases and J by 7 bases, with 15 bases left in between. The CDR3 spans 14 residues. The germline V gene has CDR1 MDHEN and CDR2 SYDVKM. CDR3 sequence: CASSLGFPAIEQYF. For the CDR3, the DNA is TGTGCCAGCAGTTTAGGGTTTCCAGCAATTGAGCAGTACTTC.

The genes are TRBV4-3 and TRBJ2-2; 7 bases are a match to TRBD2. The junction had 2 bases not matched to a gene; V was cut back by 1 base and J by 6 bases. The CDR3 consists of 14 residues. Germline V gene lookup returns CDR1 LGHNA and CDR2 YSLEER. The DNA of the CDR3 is TGCGCCAGCAGCCAAGGACTAGCCGCCGGGGAGCTGTTTTTT. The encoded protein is CASSQGLAAGELFF.

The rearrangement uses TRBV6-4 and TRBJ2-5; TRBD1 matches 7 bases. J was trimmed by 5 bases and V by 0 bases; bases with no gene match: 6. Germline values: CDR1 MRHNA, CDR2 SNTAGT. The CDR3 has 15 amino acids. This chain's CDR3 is CASSDSGTEWETQYF. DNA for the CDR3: TGTGCCAGCAGTGACTCAGGGACAGAATGGGAGACCCAGTACTTC.

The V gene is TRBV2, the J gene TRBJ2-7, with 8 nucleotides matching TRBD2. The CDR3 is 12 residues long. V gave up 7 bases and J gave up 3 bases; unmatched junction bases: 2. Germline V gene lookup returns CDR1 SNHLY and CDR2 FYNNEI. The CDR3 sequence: CASKAGGYEQYF. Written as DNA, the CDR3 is TGTGCCAGCAAGGCGGGAGGCTACGAGCAGTACTTC.

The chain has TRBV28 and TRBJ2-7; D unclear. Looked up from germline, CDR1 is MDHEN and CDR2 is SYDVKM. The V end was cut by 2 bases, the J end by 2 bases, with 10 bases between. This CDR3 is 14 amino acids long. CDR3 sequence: CASSLGPSPYEQYF. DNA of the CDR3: TGTGCCAGCAGTTTAGGTCCCTCTCCCTACGAGCAGTACTTC.